This passage covers 28 T cell receptor beta chains from one sample sequenced in a study of T cells after posttransplantation cyclophosphamide. The assay was immunoSEQ multiplex PCR, and TCRdb's table has in-frame clones only and misses some. The table includes roughly 6,800 clones, under 95% detected once. Busulfan-fludarabine conditioning, marrow transplant, and cyclophosphamide on days +3 and +4 were administered. The sample in question was PBMCs, obtained around 1,400 days after allogeneic stem cell transplant with posttransplant cyclophosphamide. All receptors come from a female patient aged 50-59 years who received an allogeneic stem cell transplant from a related donor, was CMV-positive, and had no GVHD. Some T cells may be the graft donor's.

This chain uses TRBV5-1 with TRBJ2-2; 7 bases are a match to TRBD2. The CDR3 totals 15 residues. V lost 5 bases and J lost 3; bases outside the gene matches: 7. Looked up from germline, CDR1 is SGHRS and CDR2 is YFSETQ. This CDR3 is CASSMRREYTGELFF. CDR3 sequence (DNA): TGCGCCAGCAGTATGAGGCGGGAGTACACCGGGGAGCTGTTTTTT.

J is TRBJ2-2 and V is TRBV28; D may be TRBD2 (6 bases). Trimming stripped 8 bases from V and 0 bases from J, with 10 bases between. Germline loops: CDR1 MDHEN, CDR2 SYDVKM. The CDR3 length is 14 residues. CDR3 loop: CASARLANTGELFF. The CDR3 nucleotides read TGTGCCAGCGCACGACTAGCGAACACCGGGGAGCTGTTTTTT.

The chain is built from TRBV9 and TRBJ1-1, with a tentative D call TRBD1 (5 bases). This CDR3 comprises 15 residues. CDR1 and CDR2 from the germline V gene are SGDLS and YYNGEE. V lost 6 bases to trimming and J lost 1 base, with 16 bases between them. CDR3 amino acids: CASNRDGRGNTEAFF. The CDR3 region has the DNA TGTGCCAGCAACAGAGACGGGAGGGGGAACACTGAAGCTTTCTTT. Complete variable domain (other parts from reference TRBV9 and TRBJ1-1): DSGVTQTPKHLITATGQRVTLRCSPRSGDLSVYWYQQSLDQGLQFLIQYYNGEERAKGNILERFSAQQFPDLHSELNLSSLELGDSALYFCASNRDGRGNTEAFFGQGTRLTVV.

This chain uses TRBV7-3 with TRBJ2-1, with 7 bases matching TRBD1. The CDR3 loop spans 14 amino acids. Looked up from germline, CDR1 is SGHTA and CDR2 is FQGTGA. V lost 5 bases to trimming and J lost 8 bases; unmatched junction nucleotides: 9. The CDR3 reads CASSPPNRGHEQFF. DNA for the CDR3: TGTGCCAGCAGCCCTCCGAACAGGGGCCATGAGCAGTTCTTC.

The chain is built from TRBV7-6 and TRBJ2-3; D ambiguous. This CDR3 contains 17 residues. The V gene's germline CDR1 is SGHVS and CDR2 FNYEAQ. Trimming shortened V by 5 bases and J by 4 bases, and 22 bases separated the two germline ends. CDR3 region: CASSLLSRAVLADTQYF. CDR3 sequence (DNA): TGTGCCAGCAGCCTCTTATCTCGTGCAGTCTTGGCAGATACGCAGTATTTT. The full variable domain, rest sourced from reference TRBV7-6 and TRBJ2-3, is GAGVSQSPRYKVTKRGQDVALRCDPISGHVSLYWYRQALGQGPEFLTYFNYEAQQDKSGLPNDRFSAERPEGSISTLTIQRTEQRDSAMYRCASSLLSRAVLADTQYFGPGTRLTVL.

V gene TRBV5-1 combines with J gene TRBJ2-3, with D maybe TRBD1 (5 bases). V lost 0 bases and J 3 bases, leaving 17 bases between the germline ends. Germline V gives CDR1 SGHRS, CDR2 YFSETQ. The CDR3 has 17 residues. CDR3 in amino acids: CASSLGTREFGTDTQYF. Written as DNA, the CDR3 is TGCGCCAGCAGCTTGGGGACCAGGGAATTCGGGACAGATACGCAGTATTTT. The whole variable domain, filled in from reference TRBV5-1 and TRBJ2-3, reads KAGVTQTPRYLIKTRGQQVTLSCSPISGHRSVSWYQQTPGQGLQFLFEYFSETQRNKGNFPGRFSGRQFSNSRSEMNVSTLELGDSALYLCASSLGTREFGTDTQYFGPGTRLTVL.

This chain connects TRBV2 to TRBJ2-3; 8 nucleotides align to TRBD1. After removal of 5 bases from V and 2 bases from J, the junction contained 6 bases not matched to a gene. In germline, CDR1 is SNHLY, CDR2 FYNNEI. CDR3 size: 15 residues. CDR3 loop: CASSRTGRFTDTQYF. In DNA, the CDR3 is TGTGCCAGCAGTCGGACAGGGCGGTTCACAGATACGCAGTATTTT.

The chain is built from TRBV7-9 and TRBJ1-1; tentatively, D is TRBD1 (5 bases). Per the germline V gene, CDR1 is SEHNR and CDR2 is FQNEAQ (reference sequence). The CDR3 length is 15 residues. V was shortened by 2 bases and J by 2 bases, with 12 bases between the two germline ends. The CDR3 DNA sequence: TGTGCCAGCAGCTTATGGGTAGGGGCCAACACTGAAGCTTTCTTT. This sequence encodes CASSLWVGANTEAFF.

The rearrangement links TRBV27 to TRBJ2-3; perhaps TRBD2 as D (6 bases). Trimming left V 6 bases short and J 9 bases short, with 10 bases between. CDR1 and CDR2 from the germline V gene are MNHEY and SMNVEV (reference sequence). CDR3 length: 11 amino acids. CDR3: CASSLGRTQYF. The CDR3 nucleotides read TGTGCCAGCAGCCTAGGGAGGACGCAGTATTTT.

The CDR3 is CASSQTSARINEQFF. The CDR3 nucleotides are TGTGCCAGCAGCCAGACTAGCGCGAGAATCAATGAGCAGTTCTTC. V and J are TRBV4-2 and TRBJ2-1; 8 positions agree with TRBD2. CDR3 size: 15 residues. CDR1 is LGHNA, CDR2 YNFKEQ, per germline. The junction had 7 bases not matched to a gene; V was cut back by 3 bases and J by 6 bases.

This chain connects TRBV18 to TRBJ2-3, with 7 bases aligning to TRBD2. Looked up from germline, CDR1 is KGHSH and CDR2 is LQKENI. V shed 0 bases, J shed 0 bases, and the junction held 6 bases outside the gene matches. The CDR3 runs to 17 residues. In nucleotides, the CDR3 is TGTGCCAGCTCACCACCATTAGCGGGCGCTAGCACAGATACGCAGTATTTT. Its protein is CASSPPLAGASTDTQYF.

The chain uses TRBV2 and TRBJ1-1, with D perhaps TRBD1 (6 bases). In germline, CDR1 is SNHLY, CDR2 FYNNEI. V was shortened by 4 bases and J by 0 bases, with 15 bases between the two germline ends. This CDR3 region has 16 residues. The CDR3 spells CASSGPRGSMNTEAFF. CDR3 nucleotides: TGTGCCAGCAGTGGACCGAGGGGGAGTATGAACACTGAAGCTTTCTTT.

The V and J genes are TRBV30 and TRBJ2-5; 10 bases are shared with TRBD1. Germline V gives CDR1 GTSNPN, CDR2 SVGIG (reference sequence). V lost 5 bases to trimming and J lost 5 bases; unmatched junction nucleotides: 17. This CDR3 has 17 residues. This chain's CDR3 is CAWLRRRDRGGRETQYF. The CDR3 DNA reads as TGTGCCTGGTTGAGACGGCGGGACAGGGGAGGGAGGGAGACCCAGTACTTC.

The chain combines TRBV6-1 with TRBJ2-7, with D possibly TRBD2 on 5 matching bases. The CDR3 extends over 15 amino acids. V lost 1 base, J lost 3 bases, and 13 bases lay in between. CDR1 is MNHNS and CDR2 is SASEGT in the germline V gene. CDR3 in DNA: TGTGCCAGCAGTGAAGGGGGAGTGGGGTACTACGAGCAGTACTTC. Its translation: CASSEGGVGYYEQYF.

The J gene is TRBJ1-5, the V gene TRBV4-1, with 8 bases that match TRBD1. Trimming removed 2 bases from V and 7 bases from J; junction bases left unmatched: 4. Germline-derived CDR1 and CDR2 are MGHRA and YSYEKL. CDR3 size: 14 residues. CDR3 amino acids: CASSQWTGYQPQHF. CDR3 bases: TGCGCCAGCAGCCAATGGACAGGGTACCAGCCCCAGCATTTT.

This chain joins TRBV19 and TRBJ2-5, with TRBD1 matching 7 bases. This CDR3 is 14 amino acids long. With 6 bases clipped from V and 2 bases from J, the junction kept 6 bases outside the gene matches. CDR1 and CDR2 from the germline V gene are LNHDA and SQIVND (reference sequence). The CDR3 DNA sequence: TGTGCCAGTAGGAAAGGACAGGTTCAAGAGACCCAGTACTTC. Translation: CASRKGQVQETQYF. The variable domain in full, completed from reference TRBV19 and TRBJ2-5, reads DGGITQSPKYLFRKEGQNVTLSCEQNLNHDAMYWYRQDPGQGLRLIYYSQIVNDFQKGDIAEGYSVSREKKESFPLTVTSAQKNPTAFYLCASRKGQVQETQYFGPGTRLLVL.

This chain connects TRBV28 to TRBJ2-3; maybe TRBD2 (6 bases). Germline lookup yields CDR1 MDHEN and CDR2 SYDVKM. This CDR3 has 15 amino acids. Trimming shortened V by 4 bases and J by 2 bases, and 13 bases separated the two germline ends. CDR3 loop: CASSSGGTDTDTQYF. CDR3 nucleotides: TGTGCCAGCAGTTCCGGGGGAACCGACACAGATACGCAGTATTTT.

This chain uses TRBV6-5 with TRBJ2-7, with unresolved D. This CDR3 is 14 amino acids long. Trimming pared 4 bases from V and 3 bases from J, leaving 13 bases between. In germline, CDR1 is MNHEY, CDR2 SVGAGI. This chain's CDR3 is CASSSMVAGYEQYF. In DNA, the CDR3 is TGTGCCAGCAGTTCAATGGTGGCAGGCTACGAGCAGTACTTC.

This clone was seen only a few times. J is TRBJ1-2 and V is TRBV7-9, with a possible D match to TRBD1 (5 bases). Deletions cut 7 bases from V and 7 bases from J, with 10 bases between. Germline loops: CDR1 SEHNR, CDR2 FQNEAQ (reference sequence). CDR3 length: 11 residues. The CDR3 DNA reads as TGTGCCAGCACCCCGGGGGGTGGCTACACCTTC. Its protein is CASTPGGGYTF.

The rearrangement links TRBV4-1 to TRBJ1-1, with D possibly matching TRBD1 (5 bases). CDR1 is MGHRA, CDR2 YSYEKL, per germline. Trimming pared 6 bases from V and 1 base from J, leaving 18 bases between. This CDR3 contains 16 residues. The CDR3 here is CASRALGGSANTEAFF. CDR3 nucleotides: TGCGCCAGCAGGGCACTCGGGGGGTCCGCGAACACTGAAGCTTTCTTT.

This clone was detected once. The chain combines TRBV28 with TRBJ1-5; 9 nucleotides line up with TRBD1. Germline trimming cut 5 bases from V and 4 bases from J; bases unmatched to any gene: 9. CDR1 MDHEN and CDR2 SYDVKM come from the germline V gene. This CDR3 is built from 16 residues. The CDR3 nucleotides read TGTGCCAGCAGTGATACCTCCGGGACAGGGAATCAGCCCCAGCATTTT. Translated: CASSDTSGTGNQPQHF.

In its sample, this clone was seen once. The gene calls are TRBV7-9 and TRBJ2-3; no clear D gene. The CDR3 is made up of 16 amino acids. The germline V gene encodes CDR1 SEHNR and CDR2 FQNEAQ (reference sequence). Trimming left V 4 bases short and J 1 base short, with 15 bases between. CDR3 sequence reads: CASSSLVLDGTDTQYF. CDR3 nucleotide sequence: TGTGCCAGCAGCTCGCTAGTTCTGGATGGCACAGATACGCAGTATTTT.

This clone was observed a few times. CDR3 coding DNA: TGTGCCAGCTCACCACGGGACTTAAGTACTAGCACAGATACGCAGTATTTT. Its protein product is CASSPRDLSTSTDTQYF. The chain recombines TRBV18 with TRBJ2-3; TRBD2 might be the D (6 bases). V shed 1 base and J shed 0 bases, with 14 bases lying between them. Germline CDR1 is KGHSH and CDR2 is LQKENI. The CDR3 length is 17 residues.

The chain has TRBV9 and TRBJ2-1; the D gene is possibly TRBD1 (5 bases). The CDR3 sequence is 15 residues long. CDR1 SGDLS and CDR2 YYNGEE come from the germline V gene. V was cut by 0 bases and J by 4 bases, with 11 bases left in between. The CDR3 coding sequence is TGTGCCAGCAGCGTAGCGCCGACAGCATACAATGAGCAGTTCTTC. Its translation: CASSVAPTAYNEQFF.

The chain employs TRBV6-1 and TRBJ2-5; a weak D match, TRBD1 (6 bases). The CDR3 has 14 amino acids. Germline V lookup: CDR1 MNHNS, CDR2 SASEGT. V lost 7 bases and J 2 bases, leaving 14 bases between the germline ends. As DNA, the CDR3 is TGTGCCAGCACACAGGGAAGGGTTCAAGAGACCCAGTACTTC. Its translation is CASTQGRVQETQYF.

The count of this clone is one. This rearrangement joins TRBV18 to TRBJ1-1; D remains unclear. Germline CDR1 KGHSH, CDR2 LQKENI. The CDR3 contains 13 residues. V dropped 1 base and J dropped 5 bases, with 8 bases sitting between them. CDR3 nucleotides: TGTGCCAGCTCACCACAAGGAGGGACTGAAGCTTTCTTT. This sequence encodes CASSPQGGTEAFF.

The chain employs TRBV7-3 and TRBJ1-6; a weak D match, TRBD1 (5 bases). The ends were cut back, 1 base at V and 6 bases at J, with 13 bases in the middle. The V gene's germline CDR1 is SGHTA and CDR2 FQGTGA. This CDR3 region has 16 residues. CDR3: CASSLRGGGSNSPLHF. The CDR3 region has the DNA TGTGCCAGCAGCTTAAGGGGCGGCGGCAGTAATTCACCCCTCCACTTT.

The rearrangement joins TRBV28 to TRBJ2-7, with unresolved D. From germline, CDR1 is MDHEN and CDR2 SYDVKM. The CDR3 totals 15 residues. V was cut by 3 bases and J by 2 bases, with 14 bases left in between. CDR3 loop: CASSFLELGAYEQYF. Written as DNA, the CDR3 is TGTGCCAGCAGTTTCCTCGAACTCGGAGCCTACGAGCAGTACTTC.